This TCR beta chain was found in a study of cytomegalovirus exposure and HLA in healthy donors (dated by TCRdb to about 2017). At the level of the whole study: An earlier analysis of more than 550 of the donors reported 276 Gb of sequence data and 95 million to 130 million unique TCR beta sequences obtained from 150 million to 200 million T cells. Among roughly 400 genotyped donors of the cohort, an average of 235,054 unique TCR beta nucleotide sequences were sequenced per donor, around 20% of them non-productive. Donor age, sex, ethnicity and CMV serostatus were compiled together with the repertoire data. Class I and class II HLA loci were covered by the typing at four-digit resolution. All discovery cohort repertoires had been generated using a single sequencing platform. To decide whether each TCR beta V gene segment behaved as functional or pseudogenic, an earlier analysis of over 500 of the donors relied on high-throughput TCR beta sequencing. The study used immunosequencing to profile the T cell repertoires of approximately 690 subjects and linked those repertoires to cytomegalovirus serostatus. To study patterns of TCR occurrence, a later analysis re-analyzed previously published TCR beta repertoires from several hundred donors and added high-resolution HLA genotyping. Besides the first cohort of roughly 660 subjects, a separate validation cohort made up of 95 to 150 different subjects was used. The number of donors typed differed by locus, with roughly 629-640 for A, B, C, DRB1 and DQB1, roughly 550 for DQA1, approximately 580 for DPA1, and some 440 for DPB1. High-throughput TCR immunosequencing, statistical association of individual TCRs with disease status, and machine learning were combined to predict cytomegalovirus infection status. The later analysis used no new phenotypic data to find candidate immune exposures, relying instead on TCR beta sequences and their occurrence across donors. Of the roughly 390 genotyped donors, about 80% fell in the genetic ancestry cluster associated with self-reported Caucasian donors. Roughly 300 gigabases of sequencing data and around 87 million unique TCR sequences were included in an early release covering around 650 HLA-typed donors. A few DR-DQ haplotypes were handled as single units for association and clustering because linkage in the cohort was strong. The study was designed to test whether signatures of past pathogen exposure could be identified by cataloging public T cell receptors. Genome-wide SNP genotypes for about 60% of the roughly 700 donors were used in a later genetic analysis, which treated that subset as a discovery cohort.

What the authors observed across the whole study: An earlier analysis of approximately 530 of the donors showed that most TCR beta V segments appeared in productive rearrangements either about 90% or about 30% of the time, which broadly matched IMGT annotations. The authors suggested that the approach could potentially be extended to other disease states and immunological phenotypes. Correlated functional status among segregating V segments might reflect linkage disequilibrium, but an unknown experimental factor could not be ruled out. Because HLA typing was unavailable for some donors at each locus, only the typed subset was used in association tests. Most TCR sequences were observed very rarely across donors, whereas some public TCRs were present in many individuals. When HLA alleles, especially DR and DQ, strongly co-occurred, TCR associations were difficult to assign to individual alleles. The study listed 164 TCR beta chains as associated with cytomegalovirus. Because counts were too low, 15 to 20 rarely observed V segments, including chromosome 9 orphons, were excluded from the earlier analysis of 500 to 700 of the donors. A later analysis reported that several top co-occurrence clusters appeared linked to parvovirus B19, influenza, CMV and Epstein-Barr virus. In a later genetic analysis, a missense DCLRE1C variant was associated with V-gene and J-gene trimming of TCR beta chains, and the association was replicated in an independent cohort. In a later analysis, most CMV-associated TCR beta chains were found to appear HLA-restricted, with HLA associations seemingly driven largely by CMV exposure. The only immune exposure information available for the cohort was CMV serostatus. The presence/absence analyses assumed that sequencing depth was roughly uniform across donors, and that assumption may not be true. The sequencing pipeline was judged likely to have produced a cluster of highly shared sequence variants as a technical artifact. Some IMGT-functional V segments, including TRBV6-2 and TRBV6-3, could not be told apart with the 87-base-pair reads, so those segments were excluded. A further reported finding was that TCR beta sequences accurately predicted the HLA-A and HLA-B alleles for most subjects in the first cohort. A later analysis found that HLA-associated TCR beta chains were more clonally expanded and had lower generation probabilities than equally common non-associated chains. A later analysis associated about 17,000 TCR beta sequences with specific HLA alleles at a false discovery rate of 0.05. Compared with the roughly 600-donor mean, donors in an Asian-associated ancestry cluster had fewer N-insertions in productive TCRs, according to a later genetic analysis. The cohort was sequenced for TCR beta chains only, and without alpha or paired-chain data the features that could be detected were limited. Three of the identified cytomegalovirus-associated TCR beta chains were confirmed in vitro to be specific for cytomegalovirus antigens. In a later analysis, TCR association rates were found to vary across HLA loci, with the most associated TCRs seen for DRB1 alleles and the fewest for HLA-C alleles. The classifier was reported to diagnose cytomegalovirus status with high specificity and sensitivity in both the original cohort and the validation cohort.

Comments on this clone: It lacks a known antigen. Per-nucleotide qualities are absent, and no much larger clonotype sits a single base away.

In total, approximately 690 healthy bone marrow donors made up the cohort. At the time of sampling, all cohort members were nominally healthy, though unrecorded immune exposures were likely present. The donor was CMV seronegative and was included in the group of over 300 seronegative cohort members. A peripheral blood sample was collected from each donor, and TCR beta sequencing was performed on peripheral blood mononuclear cells. The Qiagen DNeasy Blood Extraction Kit was used to extract genomic DNA from the blood cell samples. Here V drops 5 bases and J drops 4 bases, and the junction holds 4 bases not matched to any gene. The CDR3, from cysteine to phenylalanine, totals 13 residues. The entry retains the CDR3 DNA only, 39 bases that are in frame from base 1. CDR1 and CDR2 are drawn from the germline V gene: MDHEN, SYDVKM. Receptor amplification or capture employed the immunoSEQ multiplex PCR assay. For the multiplex PCR, a mixture combining 60 forward primers for TCR Vbeta segments and 13 reverse primers for TCR Jbeta segments was used. The CDR3 region of rearranged TCR beta genes was amplified from genomic DNA by a multiplex PCR assay. The amplified TCR beta libraries were sequenced on the Illumina HiSeq System as 87-base-pair reads. The paper's data handling went like this. A later analysis counted some 74 million unique TCR beta chains across the 640 or so repertoires, and 9.5 million to 11 million of these chains were shared by at least two donors. A nearest-neighbor algorithm error-corrected the raw reads and collapsed the reads into unique sequences, merging closely related sequences to remove PCR and sequencing errors. To assign V, D and J gene segments, CDR3 sequences were aligned to IMGT reference sequences. For a sequence to be retained, a match of at least six nucleotides was required to both a V gene segment and a J gene segment. Rearrangements were called productive when the CDR3 lacked stop codons and stayed in frame with V and J; all others were non-productive. Following IMGT convention, CDR3 was defined as the stretch from the second conserved V-encoded cysteine up to the conserved J-encoded phenylalanine. In an earlier analysis of around 640 of the donors, sequences lacking an unambiguous match to a single V gene segment were excluded. An earlier analysis of 550 to 650 of the donors classified V segments as functional when productive rearrangements were above 56.7% and as segregating when the standard deviation between donors was above 5%. A statistical classification framework was built to diagnose cytomegalovirus status from the catalog of TCR beta chain sequences. A later analysis assigned V and J genes by comparing TCR nucleotide sequences with IMGT/GENE-DB human TR gene sequences. The TCRdist pipeline was used in a later analysis to assign CDR3 sequences and most-parsimonious VDJ recombination scenarios. A later analysis defined each TCR beta chain by its CDR3 amino acid sequence plus V-gene family, and excluded reads lacking a unique V-gene family. In a later analysis, 500 to 650 highly shared, low-generation-probability nucleotide sequences were removed to address suspected cross-contamination and a sequencing artifact. In a later analysis, a clonal expansion index was calculated for each public chain from normalized within-repertoire ranks of inferred template counts. In a later analysis, generation probabilities were computed with a VDJ recombination model fitted to out-of-frame rearrangements, and the resulting probabilities were checked against IGoR. In a later analysis, hypergeometric tests were used to score TCR-TCR, TCR-HLA and TCR-CMV co-occurrence, with a repertoire-size bias correction applied to TCR pairs. In a later analysis, false discovery rates were estimated by permuting HLA or CMV assignments 20 times. A later analysis grouped co-occurring TCRs with DBSCAN, adding TCRdist sequence similarity when clustering within HLA-allele-positive subsets. Repertoires with fewer than 30,000 or more than 120,000 public chains, plus five repertoires with anomalous nucleotide sharing, were excluded from co-occurrence clustering. Imported from immuneACCESS, the table was reduced by TCRdb to in-frame sequences with V and J called. These copies leave out some clones; in studies compared against another copy, an unresolved V gene accounts for under half, and the cause of the remainder is not known. V and J calls and clone size follow that table, whereas D and trimming were derived from the DNA. The sample table contains about 190,000 clones; only one count was recorded for 60% to 80% of them. The ten most abundant clones make up roughly 1.5% of the sample.

Sequencing used PBMCs. The sequence was obtained from a woman between 18 and 29 years old in good health and CMV-seronegative. The sequence is built from TRBV28 and TRBJ2-7, with 8 bases aligning to TRBD1. In nucleotides, the sequence is TGTGCCAGCAGTCCCACAGGGGGTTACGAGCAGTACTTC. Translation gives CASSPTGGYEQYF.